The clone carrying this T cell receptor (beta chain) was found once. The antigen is undetermined. Establishment of the diagnosis relied upon clinical symptoms, serum thyroxine, TRAb, thyroid ultrasound and orbital computed tomography. This CDR3 is 12 amino acids long. Trimming took 7 bases from V and 3 from J; bases not matched to a gene: 3. Germline V gene lookup returns CDR1 SQVTM and CDR2 ANQGSEA. Amplification targeted the TCR beta CDR3 regions, with RNA transcripts as the source material. HTBI primers were employed in first-round RT-PCR, then a second-round multiplex PCR followed. Each CDR3 protein gets one entry after TCRdb re-called the multiplex PCR reads with MiXCR. The sample carries about 210,000 distinct CDR3 sequences, approximately 28% recorded once. The data were obtained in a study of Graves' ophthalmopathy and Graves' hyperthyroidism. Points from the study as a whole: A model built from 13 signatures distinguished ophthalmopathy from stable hyperthyroidism with roughly 85% sensitivity and about 80% specificity. Blood was where most expanded thyroid clonotypes above 0.001 frequency also turned up.

Sample: peripheral blood. The receptor was isolated from a man aged 45-60 years with Graves' ophthalmopathy. The V and J genes are TRBV29-1 and TRBJ2-5; the match to TRBD1 covers 9 bases. The DNA of the CDR3 is TGCAGCGCCGGGACAGGGAAAGAGACCCAGTACTTC. This codes for CSAGTGKETQYF.